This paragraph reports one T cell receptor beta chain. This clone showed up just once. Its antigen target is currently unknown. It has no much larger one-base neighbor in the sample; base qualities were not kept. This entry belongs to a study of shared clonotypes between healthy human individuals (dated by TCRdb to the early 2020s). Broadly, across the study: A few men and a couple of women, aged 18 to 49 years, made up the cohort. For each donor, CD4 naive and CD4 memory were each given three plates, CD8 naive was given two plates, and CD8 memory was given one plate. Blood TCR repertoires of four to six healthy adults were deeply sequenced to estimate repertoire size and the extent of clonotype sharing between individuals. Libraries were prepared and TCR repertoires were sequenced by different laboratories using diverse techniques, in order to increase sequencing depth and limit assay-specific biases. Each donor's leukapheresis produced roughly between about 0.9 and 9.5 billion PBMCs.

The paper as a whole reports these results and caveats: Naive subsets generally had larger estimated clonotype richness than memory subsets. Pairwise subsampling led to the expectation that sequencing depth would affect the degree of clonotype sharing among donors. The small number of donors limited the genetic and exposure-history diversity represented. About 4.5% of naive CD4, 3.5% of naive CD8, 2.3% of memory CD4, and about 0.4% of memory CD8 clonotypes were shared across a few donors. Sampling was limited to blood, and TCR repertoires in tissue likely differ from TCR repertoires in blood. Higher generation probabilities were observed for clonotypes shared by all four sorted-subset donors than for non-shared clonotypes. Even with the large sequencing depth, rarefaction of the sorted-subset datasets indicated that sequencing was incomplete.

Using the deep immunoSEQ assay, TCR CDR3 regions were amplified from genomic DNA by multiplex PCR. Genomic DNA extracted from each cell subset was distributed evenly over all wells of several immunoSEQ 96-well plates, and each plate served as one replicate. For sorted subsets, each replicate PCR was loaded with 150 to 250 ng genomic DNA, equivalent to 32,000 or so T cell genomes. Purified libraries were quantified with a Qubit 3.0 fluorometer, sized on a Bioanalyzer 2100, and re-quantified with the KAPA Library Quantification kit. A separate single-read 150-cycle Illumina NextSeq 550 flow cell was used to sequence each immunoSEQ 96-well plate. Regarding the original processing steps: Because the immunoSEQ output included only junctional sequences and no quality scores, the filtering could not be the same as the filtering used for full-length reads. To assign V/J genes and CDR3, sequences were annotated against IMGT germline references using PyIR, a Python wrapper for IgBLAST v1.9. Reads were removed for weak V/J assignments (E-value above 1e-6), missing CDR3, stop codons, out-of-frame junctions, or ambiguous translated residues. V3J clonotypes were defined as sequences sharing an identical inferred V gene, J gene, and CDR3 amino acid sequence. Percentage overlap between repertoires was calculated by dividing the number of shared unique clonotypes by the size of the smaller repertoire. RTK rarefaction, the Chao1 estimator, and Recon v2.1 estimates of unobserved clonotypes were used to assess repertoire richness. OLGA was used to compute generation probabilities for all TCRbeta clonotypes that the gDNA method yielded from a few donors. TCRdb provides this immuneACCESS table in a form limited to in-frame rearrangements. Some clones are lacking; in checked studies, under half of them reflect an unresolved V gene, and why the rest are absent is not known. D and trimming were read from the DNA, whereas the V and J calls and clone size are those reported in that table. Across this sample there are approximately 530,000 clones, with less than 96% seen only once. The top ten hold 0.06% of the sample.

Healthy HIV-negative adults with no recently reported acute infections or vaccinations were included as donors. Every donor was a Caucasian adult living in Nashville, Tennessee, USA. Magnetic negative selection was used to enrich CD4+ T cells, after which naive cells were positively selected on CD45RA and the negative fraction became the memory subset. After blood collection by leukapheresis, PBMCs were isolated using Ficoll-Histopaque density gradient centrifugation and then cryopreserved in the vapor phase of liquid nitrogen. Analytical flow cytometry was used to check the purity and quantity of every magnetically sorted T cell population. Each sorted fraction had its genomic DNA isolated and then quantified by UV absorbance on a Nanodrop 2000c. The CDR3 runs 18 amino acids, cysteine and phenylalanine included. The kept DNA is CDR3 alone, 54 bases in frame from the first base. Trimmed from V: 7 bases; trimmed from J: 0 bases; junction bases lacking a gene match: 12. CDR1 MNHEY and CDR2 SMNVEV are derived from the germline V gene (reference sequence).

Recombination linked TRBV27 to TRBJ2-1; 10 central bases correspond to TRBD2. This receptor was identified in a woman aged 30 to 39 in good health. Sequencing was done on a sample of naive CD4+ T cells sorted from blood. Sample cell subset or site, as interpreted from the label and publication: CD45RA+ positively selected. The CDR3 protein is CASTRLAGVVISYNEQFF. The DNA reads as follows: TGTGCCAGCACTCGTCTAGCGGGAGTGGTTATCTCCTACAATGAGCAGTTCTTC.